The T cell receptor beta chain under discussion was sequenced for a study of blood T cell repertoires in COVID-19. Study-wide context: The study drew acute and convalescent COVID-19 samples from the United States, Italy and Spain. Sample material is recorded as cDNA or gDNA derived from T cells, B-cell-depleted T cells, or PBMCs.

In the authors' workflow: Amplification from reference gene primers served as the basis for estimated nucleated cell counts. The protocol was immunoSEQ multiplex PCR, while the TCRdb copy is restricted to in-frame clones and leaves out a portion. The D gene and trimming were derived from the DNA, and the V and J assignments and clone size from that table. The sample includes fewer than 250,000 clones, approximately 78% of them seen just once. V gave up 3 bases and J gave up 2 bases, with 11 bases separating them. The CDR3 consists of 14 residues. Germline CDR1 reads SGHRS; CDR2 reads YFSETQ. This clonotype was obtained from an elderly woman with acute or convalescent COVID-19. The specimen was peripheral blood. The chain recombines TRBV5-1 with TRBJ2-5; D is ambiguous. DNA for the CDR3: TGCGCCAGCAGCTCGCTCTCGGTACAAGAGACCCAGTACTTC. Amino acids: CASSSLSVQETQYF.